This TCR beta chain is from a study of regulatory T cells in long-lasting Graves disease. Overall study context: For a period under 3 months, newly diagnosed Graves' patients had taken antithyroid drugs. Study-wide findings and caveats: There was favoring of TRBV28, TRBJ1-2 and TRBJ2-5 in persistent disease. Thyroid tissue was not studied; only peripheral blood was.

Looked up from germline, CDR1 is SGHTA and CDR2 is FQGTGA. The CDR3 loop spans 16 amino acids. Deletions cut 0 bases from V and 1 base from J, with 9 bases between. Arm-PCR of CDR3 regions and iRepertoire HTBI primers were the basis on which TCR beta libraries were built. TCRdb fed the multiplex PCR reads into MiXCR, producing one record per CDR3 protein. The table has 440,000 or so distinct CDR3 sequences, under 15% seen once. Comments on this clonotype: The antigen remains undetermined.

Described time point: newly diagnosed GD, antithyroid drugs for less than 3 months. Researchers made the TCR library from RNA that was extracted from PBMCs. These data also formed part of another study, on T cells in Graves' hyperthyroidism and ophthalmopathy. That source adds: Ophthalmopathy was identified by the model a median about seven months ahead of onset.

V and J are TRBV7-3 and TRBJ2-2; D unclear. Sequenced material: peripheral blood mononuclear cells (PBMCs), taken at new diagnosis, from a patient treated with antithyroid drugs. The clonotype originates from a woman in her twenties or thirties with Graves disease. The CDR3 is CASSLTPGLNTGELFF. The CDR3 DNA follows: TGTGCCAGCAGCTTAACCCCCGGGCTGAACACCGGGGAGCTGTTTTTT.